Below are 15 T cell receptor beta chains sequenced from a single sample in a study of regulatory T cells in long-lasting Graves disease. The time point: persistent/refractory GD, antithyroid drugs over 5 years with positive TRAb. PBMC-derived RNA was used for the TCR library. Relying on iRepertoire HTBI primers and Arm-PCR of CDR3 regions, the team built TCR beta libraries. TCRdb re-called the multiplex PCR reads through MiXCR, storing one row per CDR3 protein. The repertoire holds 300,000 to 350,000 distinct CDR3 sequences, around a fifth seen once, with approximately 31% in the top ten. This specimen consisted of peripheral blood mononuclear cells (PBMCs), obtained when the disease was refractory, from a patient treated with antithyroid drugs. The receptors derive from a female donor with Graves disease.

This clonotype was detected only a few times. The J gene is TRBJ1-2, the V gene TRBV18; 10 positions match TRBD1. The CDR3 consists of 15 residues. Germline V gene lookup returns CDR1 KGHSH and CDR2 LQKENI. J gave up 7 bases and V 1 base, and 6 bases lay outside the gene matches. Here the CDR3 DNA reads TGTGCCAGCTCACCACTGGGACAGGGGTCTGCTGGCTACACCTTC. It codes for CASSPLGQGSAGYTF.

V gene TRBV4-2 combines with J gene TRBJ1-2; 7 bases are a match to TRBD1. J was trimmed by 5 bases and V by 2 bases; bases with no gene match: 14. The germline V gene has CDR1 LGHNA and CDR2 YNFKEQ. The CDR3 is 17 residues long. CDR3 region: CASSQFTPQGGVYGYTF. For the CDR3, the DNA is TGTGCCAGCAGCCAATTCACCCCCCAGGGGGGCGTTTATGGCTACACCTTC.

This clonotype showed up many times. The chain links TRBV5-6 to TRBJ1-1; 10 nucleotides align to TRBD1. The ends lost 4 bases at V and 5 bases at J; junction bases unmatched: 5. CDR1 is SGHDT, CDR2 YYEEEE, per germline. This CDR3 contains 14 residues. This chain's CDR3 is CASSPTGQGTEAFF. The CDR3 region has the DNA TGTGCCAGCAGCCCTACGGGACAGGGGACTGAAGCTTTCTTT.

The rearrangement links TRBV28 to TRBJ1-1; weak D call: TRBD1 (5 bases). CDR1 and CDR2 from the germline V gene are MDHEN and SYDVKM. V was clipped by 11 bases and J by 1 base, with 23 bases between them. This CDR3 contains 16 residues. The CDR3 loop reads CAGINTEGLTNTEAFF. For the CDR3, the DNA is TGTGCCGGCATCAATACGGAGGGACTAACGAACACTGAAGCTTTCTTT.

This clonotype was seen repeatedly, ten times or more. The rearrangement links TRBV2 to TRBJ2-4, with D perhaps matching TRBD2 (5 bases). V lost 2 bases and J 1 base, leaving 6 bases between the germline ends. Germline CDR1 and CDR2: SNHLY and FYNNEI. The CDR3 consists of 14 residues. This chain's CDR3 is CASSERGAKNIQYF. For the CDR3, the DNA is TGTGCCAGCAGTGAAAGAGGGGCCAAAAACATTCAGTACTTC.

The chain employs TRBV7-9 and TRBJ2-3; 10 bases map to TRBD2. The V gene end was trimmed by 5 bases and the J gene end by 4 bases; junction bases not matched to a gene: 9. Germline V gene data show CDR1 as SEHNR and CDR2 as FQNEAQ (reference sequence). The CDR3 is 16 amino acids. The CDR3 region is CASSITLAGASDTQYF. In nucleotides, the CDR3 is TGTGCCAGCAGCATAACGCTAGCGGGAGCGTCAGATACGCAGTATTTT.

This clonotype was seen only once. This is likely an artifact of a read error, given a far larger clone one base away. V gene TRBV3-1 combines with J gene TRBJ2-7; 8 bases match TRBD2. The J call may be faulty, since TRBJ2-3 better matches the DNA end. The germline V gene has CDR1 LGHDT and CDR2 YNNKEL (reference sequence). The CDR3 is made up of 17 amino acids. The CDR3 sequence: CASSQDGGASLIDTQYF. For the CDR3, the DNA is TGTGCCAGCAGCCAAGACGGGGGGGCTAGTCTCATAGATACGCAGTATTTT.

This clonotype was observed many times. The CDR3 sequence: CSARTTVTYEQYF. The CDR3 nucleotides are TGCAGTGCTCGCACGACAGTGACCTACGAGCAGTACTTC. This rearrangement joins TRBV20-1 to TRBJ2-7; maybe TRBD1 (5 bases). The germline V and J ends were trimmed by 5 bases and 2 bases, with 13 bases remaining between them. The CDR3 consists of 13 residues. Germline V CDR1 and CDR2: DFQATT, SNEGSKA (reference sequence).

This clonotype was picked up many times. The V gene is TRBV20-1, the J gene TRBJ2-7; 10 bases fit TRBD1. The CDR3 is 14 residues long. Germline-derived CDR1 and CDR2 are DFQATT and SNEGSKA (reference sequence). The J segment lost 4 bases and the V segment lost 6 bases, leaving 9 bases of the junction unmatched. DNA for the CDR3: TGCAGTGCACGATGGGACAGGGGCTCTTACGAGCAGTACTTC. This sequence encodes CSARWDRGSYEQYF.

This clonotype was seen a handful of times. The chain joins TRBV7-2 to TRBJ1-2, with TRBD1 identical over 7 bases. Germline lookup yields CDR1 SGHTA and CDR2 FQGNSA. The CDR3 spans 15 residues. The J segment lost 2 bases and the V segment lost 7 bases, leaving 10 bases of the junction unmatched. The CDR3 coding sequence is TGTGCCAGCATGAGGGGGCCTACCGAAAACTATGGCTACACCTTC. Its translation: CASMRGPTENYGYTF.

This chain connects TRBV6-1 to TRBJ2-5, with a tentative D call TRBD2 (6 bases). Per germline, CDR1 MNHNS and CDR2 SASEGT. This CDR3 region has 12 residues. Trimming removed 5 bases from V and 7 bases from J, with 11 bases in between. Written as DNA, the CDR3 is TGTGCCAGCAGTACACCCGGGGGGACCCAGTACTTC. Its protein product is CASSTPGGTQYF.

This clonotype was recorded many times. The chain couples TRBV3-1 to TRBJ1-2; TRBD1 might be the D (5 bases). Per the germline V gene, CDR1 is LGHDT and CDR2 is YNNKEL (reference sequence). V was shortened by 6 bases and J by 4 bases, with 9 bases between the two germline ends. The CDR3 spans 12 residues. CDR3 bases: TGTGCCAGCAGTCAGGGAACCTATGGCTACACCTTC. Translating it yields CASSQGTYGYTF.

This clonotype was seen only a few times. The CDR3 is CASSLLEGIGYTF. In nucleotides, the CDR3 is TGCGCCAGCAGCCTCCTCGAGGGTATTGGCTACACCTTC. The V and J genes are TRBV5-1 and TRBJ1-2; D uncertain. Germline CDR1 SGHRS, CDR2 YFSETQ. CDR3 length: 13 residues. V was trimmed by 4 bases and J by 7 bases, leaving 14 bases between them. The full variable domain, its missing parts supplied by reference TRBV5-1 and TRBJ1-2, is KAGVTQTPRYLIKTRGQQVTLSCSPISGHRSVSWYQQTPGQGLQFLFEYFSETQRNKGNFPGRFSGRQFSNSRSEMNVSTLELGDSALYLCASSLLEGIGYTFGSGTRLTVV.

This clonotype came up many times. The rearrangement links TRBV12-3 or TRBV12-4 to TRBJ1-2; 9 bases agree with TRBD1. The CDR3 runs 18 residues. V was pared by 5 bases and J by 2 bases, with 15 bases of the junction left unmatched. The DNA of the CDR3 is TGTGCCAGCAGTCTCCTCCCCCCCGGGACAGGGAAGAACTATGGCTACACCTTC. Its protein is CASSLLPPGTGKNYGYTF.

This clonotype appeared a few times. The CDR3 region is CASSKQGGNGYEQYF. In nucleotides, the CDR3 is TGTGCCAGTAGTAAACAGGGGGGGAACGGCTACGAGCAGTACTTC. The gene calls are TRBV19 and TRBJ2-7; weak D call: TRBD1 (8 bases). The V gene lost 4 bases and the J gene lost 3 bases, with 16 bases spanning the gap. CDR3 length equals 15 residues. Germline CDR1 and CDR2: LNHDA and SQIVND (reference sequence).